This paragraph covers one T cell receptor beta chain sequence. Its matching antigen is unknown. Roughly 9.3 x 10^4 TCR templates were assayed per sample. TCRdb keeps only in-frame clones here, not all; method: immunoSEQ multiplex PCR. The sample holds around 77,000 clones, about 90% seen once. The data stem from a study of siplizumab effects on memory and regulatory T cells. Points from the study as a whole: An assignable naive or memory phenotype was lacking in roughly 75-95% of proliferating CD4+ or CD8+ clones. The average Treg-derived proportion among mappable alloreactive CD4+ clones was 68.8% with siplizumab versus 25% to 30% in controls.

Trimming at V came to 2 bases and at J to 7 bases, leaving 7 bases not matched to a gene. This CDR3 is built from 16 residues. The germline V gene has CDR1 MNHEY and CDR2 SVGAGI. The receptor comes from a human donor in good health. Sequences were obtained from CD8+ T cells sorted from blood. V usage is TRBV6-5 and J usage is TRBJ2-1, with 11 bases that match TRBD2. The CDR3 DNA reads TGTGCCAGCAGTTACGGGGCTAGCGGGAGGATTAATGAGCAGTTCTTC. It is translated as CASSYGASGRINEQFF.